Below, one T cell receptor beta chain is given with its context. Its specificity is unknown. The data were taken from a study of cytomegalovirus exposure and HLA in healthy donors. Study results and caveats: A later examination showed that TCR association rates differed by HLA locus, with DRB1 most and HLA-C fewest. Several V segments, TRBV6-2 and TRBV6-3 among them, could not be told apart and were dropped. It was assumed in the presence/absence analyses that sequencing depth was roughly uniform across donors.

Germline lookup yields CDR1 MDHEN and CDR2 SYDVKM. The CDR3 sequence is 11 residues long. Trimming shortened V by 8 bases and J by 8 bases, and 12 bases separated the two germline ends. Amplification used 60 Vbeta primers and 13 Jbeta primers. Authors' processing steps: There were about 80 million unique TCR beta chains by a later count, and 10 million to 12 million of them were shared. Sequenced by immunoSEQ multiplex PCR; TCRdb stores in-frame clones only, minus some. The V and J calls and clone size are taken from that table; D and trimming were inferred from the DNA. Of roughly 190,000 clones listed, roughly 80% were seen once; the top ten hold around 3.9%.

Sequencing was done on a sample of PBMCs. The chain carries TRBV28 and TRBJ1-2; D call uncertain. The clonotype comes from a man aged 50 or older in good health and CMV-seronegative. CDR3 region: CASGQPAGYTF. In DNA form, the CDR3 reads TGTGCCAGCGGGCAGCCCGCGGGCTACACCTTC.